The T cell receptor beta chain under discussion was sequenced for a study of blood T cell repertoires in COVID-19. The CDR3 contains 14 residues. Germline CDR1 LNHDA, CDR2 SQIVND (reference sequence). The V gene lost 3 bases and the J gene lost 4 bases, with 10 bases spanning the gap. This clone was recorded once. Recruitment covered 25 or so US areas and drew participants whose ages spanned roughly 18 to 100 years. Sequencing was performed with immunoSEQ multiplex PCR; in TCRdb, only in-frame clones are kept and a portion is missing. Of 180,000 or so clones listed, over 75% are singletons. The V call is TRBV19, the J call TRBJ1-5; D uncertain. This receptor was obtained from a man aged 45-60 years who had recovered from COVID-19. The material sequenced was PBMCs or T cells enriched from blood (not recorded which). In DNA, the CDR3 is TGTGCCAGTAGTATGTTCACACAAAATCAGCCCCAGCATTTT. Its protein is CASSMFTQNQPQHF. Based on the CDR3 plus reference TRBV19 and TRBJ1-5, the full variable domain is DGGITQSPKYLFRKEGQNVTLSCEQNLNHDAMYWYRQDPGQGLRLIYYSQIVNDFQKGDIAEGYSVSREKKESFPLTVTSAQKNPTAFYLCASSMFTQNQPQHFGDGTRLSIL.